This TCR beta chain appears in the sequencing data of a study of cytotoxic CD8 clonotypes in ibrutinib-treated CLL (dated by TCRdb to the early 2020s). Regarding the complete study: The cohort included more than 14 treatment-naive and roughly ten relapsed/refractory patients; about 18 were IGHV unmutated. Every sample from remission and from progressive disease was obtained while the patients were still on ibrutinib. Samples averaged about 260,000 productive templates and 94,082 productive rearrangements. Samples at response were collected after a median of roughly twelve months of treatment, with a range of roughly 6 to 40 months. Of the 80 to 95 participants in the trial, about two dozen had longitudinal samples available. Responses were partial in roughly 24 patients and complete in 2; after median approximately 69 months follow-up, about 15 stayed in remission and about twelve progressed. Cryopreserved peripheral blood mononuclear cells were obtained prior to treatment, at the time of response, and at either disease progression or sustained remission.

Between the V and J ends, shortened by 3 bases and 8 bases respectively, the junction contains 10 bases. CDR3 length: 13 amino acids, cysteine to phenylalanine. Only the CDR3 portion is preserved as DNA: 39 bases, with reading frame beginning at the first base. For CDR1 and CDR2, the germline V gene lists MGHRA and YSYEKL. A MiSeq instrument was used for deep resolution sequencing, which targeted depths ranging from 1 in 1 million up to 1 in 200,000 T cells, with coverage averaging 10x for each clonotype. The immunoSEQ hsTCRB Kit was used to generate the TCR beta libraries. The authors' analysis ran thus. ImmunoSEQ Data Assistant and ImmunoSEQ Analyzer were used for data analysis, and V, D and J genes were assigned according to IMGT definitions. Clonality was computed as one minus normalized Shannon entropy of productive rearrangement frequencies, ranging from 0 to 1. Only overrepresented clonotypes making up at least 0.05% of the repertoire of each patient were included in the public clonotype analysis. Some 14 age-matched healthy donor repertoires from immuneACCESS served as clonality controls. Sourced from immuneACCESS, this table was stored by TCRdb with only in-frame sequences that have V and J called. A share of the clones is absent; for the studies checked, an unresolved V gene accounts for under half, and the remainder has no known explanation. V and J calls and clone size are copied from that table; D and trimming were computed from the DNA. This sample gives roughly 220,000 clones in total; 70% to 75% of them show up just once. 5.9% of the sample is held by the ten biggest clonotypes.

Study-level results and caveats: Baseline clonality exceeded that of age-matched healthy donors and correlated strongly with circulating CD8+ T-cell counts. Lymph node repertoires were not examined, and the timing of sampling was not matched between patients in sustained remission and those whose disease progressed. Public clonotypes were rare and either contracted or stayed stable during treatment, and the rise in clonality at ibrutinib response reflected the expansion of private clonotypes. Clonality rose at ibrutinib response, remained stable during sustained remission, and dropped back toward baseline at progression.

The sample's time point, from its label and the paper: roughly 12 months on ibrutinib. Around 2 micrograms of genomic DNA were extracted from cryopreserved PBMCs for TCR beta library preparation. Longitudinal blood samples from CLL patients receiving ibrutinib monotherapy were subjected to high-throughput TCR beta sequencing. Patients were enrolled in a phase 2 open-label single-center ibrutinib monotherapy trial. On this clone itself: Its antigen remains undetermined. Per-nucleotide qualities are absent, and no much larger clonotype sits a single base away.

This receptor was identified in a human donor with chronic lymphocytic leukemia. The V and J genes are TRBV4-1 and TRBJ1-4; D gene: possibly TRBD1, on 6 matching bases. Material: PBMCs, obtained after 12 months of ibrutinib treatment. The CDR3 amino acid sequence is: CASSHAGTEKLFF. At the DNA level, the sequence is TGCGCCAGCAGCCACGCCGGGACAGAAAAACTGTTTTTT.